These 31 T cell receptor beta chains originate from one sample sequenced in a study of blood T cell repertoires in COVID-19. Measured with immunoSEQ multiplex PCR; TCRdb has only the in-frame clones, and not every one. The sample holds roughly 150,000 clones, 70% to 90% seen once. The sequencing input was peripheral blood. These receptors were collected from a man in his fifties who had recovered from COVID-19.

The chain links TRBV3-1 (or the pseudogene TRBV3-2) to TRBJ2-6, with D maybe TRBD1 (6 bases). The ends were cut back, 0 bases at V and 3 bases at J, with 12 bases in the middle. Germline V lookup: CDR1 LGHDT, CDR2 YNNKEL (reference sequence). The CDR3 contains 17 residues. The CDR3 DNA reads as TGTGCCAGCAGCCAAGACAGGGGTGGTGGTGGGGCCAACGTCCTGACTTTC. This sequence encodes CASSQDRGGGGANVLTF.

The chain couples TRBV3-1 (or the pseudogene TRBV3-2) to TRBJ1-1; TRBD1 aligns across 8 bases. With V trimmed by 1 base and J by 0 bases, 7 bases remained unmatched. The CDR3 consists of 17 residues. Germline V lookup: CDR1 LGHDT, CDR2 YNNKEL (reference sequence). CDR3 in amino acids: CASSQASAGGMNTEAFF. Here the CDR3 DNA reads TGTGCCAGCAGCCAAGCATCGGCAGGGGGCATGAACACTGAAGCTTTCTTT.

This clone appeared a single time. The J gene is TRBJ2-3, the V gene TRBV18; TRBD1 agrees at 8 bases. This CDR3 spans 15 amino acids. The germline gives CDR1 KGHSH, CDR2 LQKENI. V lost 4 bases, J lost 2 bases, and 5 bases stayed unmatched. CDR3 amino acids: CASSLRQGTTDTQYF. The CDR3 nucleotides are TGTGCCAGCTCACTTCGACAGGGGACCACAGATACGCAGTATTTT.

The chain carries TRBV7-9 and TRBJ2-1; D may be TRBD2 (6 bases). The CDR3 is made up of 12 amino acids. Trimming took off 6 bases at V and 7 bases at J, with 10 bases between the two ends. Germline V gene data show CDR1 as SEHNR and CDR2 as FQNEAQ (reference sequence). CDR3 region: CASRGGVNEQFF. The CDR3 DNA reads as TGTGCCAGCAGGGGGGGTGTGAATGAGCAGTTCTTC.

The CDR3 protein is CASSRETGRPNYGYTF. In DNA, the CDR3 is TGTGCCAGCTCACGAGAGACAGGACGCCCAAACTATGGCTACACCTTC. The chain recombines TRBV18 with TRBJ1-2, with a weak D call TRBD1 (6 bases). Germline lookup yields CDR1 KGHSH and CDR2 LQKENI. This CDR3 is built from 16 residues. Trimming cost V 4 bases and J 2 bases, with 17 bases left between them.

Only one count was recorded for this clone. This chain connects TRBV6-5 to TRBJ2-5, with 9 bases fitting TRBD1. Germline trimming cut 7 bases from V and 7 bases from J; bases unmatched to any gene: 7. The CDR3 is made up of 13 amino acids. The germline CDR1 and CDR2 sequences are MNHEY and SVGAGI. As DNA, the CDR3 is TGTGCCAGCACTAACAGGGGGCCGGGGACCCAGTACTTC. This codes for CASTNRGPGTQYF.

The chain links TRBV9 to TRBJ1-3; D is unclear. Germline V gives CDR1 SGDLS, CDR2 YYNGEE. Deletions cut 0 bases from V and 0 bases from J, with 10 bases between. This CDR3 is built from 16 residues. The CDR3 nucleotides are TGTGCCAGCAGCGTAGATCTTCTAGGCTCTGGAAACACCATATATTTT. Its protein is CASSVDLLGSGNTIYF.

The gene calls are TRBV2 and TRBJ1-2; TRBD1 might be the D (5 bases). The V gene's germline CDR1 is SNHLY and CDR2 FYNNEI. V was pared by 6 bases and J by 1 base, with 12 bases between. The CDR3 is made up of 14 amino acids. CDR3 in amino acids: CASREGRVNYGYTF. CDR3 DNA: TGTGCCAGCAGGGAGGGCAGGGTTAACTATGGCTACACCTTC.

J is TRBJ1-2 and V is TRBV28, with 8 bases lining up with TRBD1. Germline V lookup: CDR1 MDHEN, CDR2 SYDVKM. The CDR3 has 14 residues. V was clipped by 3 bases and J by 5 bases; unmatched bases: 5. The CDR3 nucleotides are TGTGCCAGCAGTTTGGACAGGGTGGTATATGGCTACACCTTC. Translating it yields CASSLDRVVYGYTF.

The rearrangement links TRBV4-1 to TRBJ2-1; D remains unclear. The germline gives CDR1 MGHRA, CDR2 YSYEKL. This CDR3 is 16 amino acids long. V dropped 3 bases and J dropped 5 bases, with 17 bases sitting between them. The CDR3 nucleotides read TGCGCCAGCAGCCAGTCCGAGCGCTTATCCCACAATGAGCAGTTCTTC. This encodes CASSQSERLSHNEQFF.

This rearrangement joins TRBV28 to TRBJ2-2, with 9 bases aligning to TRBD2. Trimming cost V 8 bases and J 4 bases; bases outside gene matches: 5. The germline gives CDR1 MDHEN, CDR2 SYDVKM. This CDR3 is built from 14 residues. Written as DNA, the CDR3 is TGTGCCAGCCTCAGCGGGGGGCTCACCGGGGAGCTGTTTTTT. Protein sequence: CASLSGGLTGELFF. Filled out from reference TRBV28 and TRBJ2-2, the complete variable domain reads DVKVTQSSRYLVKRTGEKVFLECVQDMDHENMFWYRQDPGLGLRLIYFSYDVKMKEKGDIPEGYSVSREKKERFSLILESASTNQTSMYLCASLSGGLTGELFFGEGSRLTVL.

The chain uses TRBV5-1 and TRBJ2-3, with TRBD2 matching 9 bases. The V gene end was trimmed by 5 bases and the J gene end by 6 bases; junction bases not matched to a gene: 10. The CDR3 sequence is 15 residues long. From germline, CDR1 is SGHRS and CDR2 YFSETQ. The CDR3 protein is CASRIERGVFDTQYF. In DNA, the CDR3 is TGCGCCAGCAGAATAGAGCGGGGGGTGTTCGATACGCAGTATTTT.

The CDR3 is CASSLTTEFSNQPQHF. DNA for the CDR3: TGTGCCAGCTCACTGACGACAGAATTTAGCAATCAGCCCCAGCATTTT. The chain joins TRBV18 to TRBJ1-5; a possible D gene is TRBD1 (5 bases). This CDR3 is 16 amino acids long. Germline V gene sequence: CDR1 KGHSH, CDR2 LQKENI. V lost 4 bases, J lost 0 bases, and 13 bases lay in between. Variable domain in full (rest from reference TRBV18 and TRBJ1-5): NAGVMQNPRHLVRRRGQEARLRCSPMKGHSHVYWYRQLPEEGLKFMVYLQKENIIDESGMPKERFSAEFPKEGPSILRIQQVVRGDSAAYFCASSLTTEFSNQPQHFGDGTRLSIL.

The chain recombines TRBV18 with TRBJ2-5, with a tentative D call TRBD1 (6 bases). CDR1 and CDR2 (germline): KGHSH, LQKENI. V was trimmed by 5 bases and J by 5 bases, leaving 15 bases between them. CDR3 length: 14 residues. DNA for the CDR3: TGTGCCAGCTCAATGCAGGGGAGTGGGGAGACCCAGTACTTC. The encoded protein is CASSMQGSGETQYF.

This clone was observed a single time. This CDR3 is CASSFGTGPYGYTF. The CDR3 region has the DNA TGTGCCAGCAGTTTCGGGACAGGACCCTATGGCTACACCTTC. The V call is TRBV28, the J call TRBJ1-2; 8 bases fit TRBD1. This CDR3 has 14 amino acids. The ends lost 3 bases at V and 4 bases at J; junction bases unmatched: 4. Germline CDR1 MDHEN, CDR2 SYDVKM.

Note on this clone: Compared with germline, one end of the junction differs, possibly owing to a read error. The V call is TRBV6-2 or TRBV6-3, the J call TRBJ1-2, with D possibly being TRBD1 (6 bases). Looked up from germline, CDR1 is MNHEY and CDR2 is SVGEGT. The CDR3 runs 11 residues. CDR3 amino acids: CASSSVPGQIF. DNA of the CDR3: TGTGCCAGCAGTTCAGTACCGGGACAAATCTTC.

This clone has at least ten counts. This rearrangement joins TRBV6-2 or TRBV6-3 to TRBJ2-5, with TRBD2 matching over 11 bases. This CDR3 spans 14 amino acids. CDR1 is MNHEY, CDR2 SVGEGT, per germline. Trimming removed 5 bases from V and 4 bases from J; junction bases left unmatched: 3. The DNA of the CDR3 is TGTGCCAGCAGTATAGCGGGGGGGCGAGAGACCCAGTACTTC. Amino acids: CASSIAGGRETQYF.

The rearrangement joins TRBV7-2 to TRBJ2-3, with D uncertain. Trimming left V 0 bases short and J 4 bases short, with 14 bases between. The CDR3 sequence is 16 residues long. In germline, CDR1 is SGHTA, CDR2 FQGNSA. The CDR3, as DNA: TGTGCCAGCAGCTTAGCGAGCCCTCGGTTCCCAGATACGCAGTATTTT. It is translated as CASSLASPRFPDTQYF.

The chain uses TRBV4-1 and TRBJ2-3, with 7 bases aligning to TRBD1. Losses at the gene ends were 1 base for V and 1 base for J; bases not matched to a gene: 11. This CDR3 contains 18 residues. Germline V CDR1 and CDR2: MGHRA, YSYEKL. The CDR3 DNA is TGCGCCAGCAGCCAAGCGGGGCGACAGGGACGAGGCACAGATACGCAGTATTTT. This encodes CASSQAGRQGRGTDTQYF.

CDR3 in DNA: TGTGCCAGCAGCTCGGACAGGGGTACGGAGACCCAGTACTTC. It is translated as CASSSDRGTETQYF. This chain joins TRBV7-7 and TRBJ2-5; TRBD1 agrees at 9 bases. The CDR3 loop spans 14 amino acids. V gave up 4 bases and J gave up 5 bases; unmatched junction bases: 5. CDR1 and CDR2 from the germline V gene are SSHAT and FNYEAQ (reference sequence).

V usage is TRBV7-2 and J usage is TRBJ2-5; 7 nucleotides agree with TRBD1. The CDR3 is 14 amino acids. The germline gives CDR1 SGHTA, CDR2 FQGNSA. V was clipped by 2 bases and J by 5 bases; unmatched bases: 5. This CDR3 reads CASSLTGDEETQYF. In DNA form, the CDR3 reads TGTGCCAGCAGCTTAACAGGGGATGAGGAGACCCAGTACTTC.

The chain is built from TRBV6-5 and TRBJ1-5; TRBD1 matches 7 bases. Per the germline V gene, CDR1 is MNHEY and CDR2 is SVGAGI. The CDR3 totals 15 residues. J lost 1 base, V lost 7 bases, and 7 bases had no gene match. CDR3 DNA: TGTGCCAGCACTAAAGGGACAGTAAGCAATCAGCCCCAGCATTTT. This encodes CASTKGTVSNQPQHF.

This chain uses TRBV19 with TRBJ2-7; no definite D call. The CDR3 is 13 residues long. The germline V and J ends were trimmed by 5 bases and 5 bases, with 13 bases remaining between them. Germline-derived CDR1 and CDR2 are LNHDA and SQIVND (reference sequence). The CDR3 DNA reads TGTGCCAGTAGTCCGGCTAGAAGACACGAGCAGTACTTC. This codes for CASSPARRHEQYF.

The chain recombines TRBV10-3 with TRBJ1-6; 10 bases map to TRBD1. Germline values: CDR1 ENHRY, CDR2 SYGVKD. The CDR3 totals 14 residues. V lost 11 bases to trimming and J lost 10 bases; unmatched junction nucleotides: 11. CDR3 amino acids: CASSVGQGSSPLHF. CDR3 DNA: TGTGCCTCCAGCGTGGGACAGGGGAGCTCACCCCTCCACTTT.

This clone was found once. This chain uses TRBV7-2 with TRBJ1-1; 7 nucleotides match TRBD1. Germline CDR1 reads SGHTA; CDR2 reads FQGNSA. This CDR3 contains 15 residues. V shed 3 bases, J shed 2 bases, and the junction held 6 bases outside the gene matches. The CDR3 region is CASSFSRDSNTEAFF. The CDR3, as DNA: TGTGCCAGCAGCTTTTCCCGGGACAGCAACACTGAAGCTTTCTTT.

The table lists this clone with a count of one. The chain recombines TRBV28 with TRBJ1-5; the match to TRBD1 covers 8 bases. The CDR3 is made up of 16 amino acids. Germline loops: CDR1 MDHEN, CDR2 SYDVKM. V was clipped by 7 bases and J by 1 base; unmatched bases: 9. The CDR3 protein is CASTLTGEGSNQPQHF. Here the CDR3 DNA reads TGTGCCAGCACCCTGACAGGGGAGGGGAGCAATCAGCCCCAGCATTTT.

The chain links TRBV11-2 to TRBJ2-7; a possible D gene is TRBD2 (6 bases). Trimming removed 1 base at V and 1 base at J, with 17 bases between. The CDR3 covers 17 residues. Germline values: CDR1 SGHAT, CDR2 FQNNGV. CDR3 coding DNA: TGTGCCAGCAGCTTAGGCCACGGCGGGACCGCTTCCTACGAGCAGTACTTC. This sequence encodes CASSLGHGGTASYEQYF.

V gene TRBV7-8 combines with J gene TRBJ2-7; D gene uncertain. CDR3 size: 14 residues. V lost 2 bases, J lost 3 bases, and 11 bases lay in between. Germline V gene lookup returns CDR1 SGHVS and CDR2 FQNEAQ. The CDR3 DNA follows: TGTGCCAGCAGCTTAAATTCAGGAATCTACGAGCAGTACTTC. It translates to CASSLNSGIYEQYF.

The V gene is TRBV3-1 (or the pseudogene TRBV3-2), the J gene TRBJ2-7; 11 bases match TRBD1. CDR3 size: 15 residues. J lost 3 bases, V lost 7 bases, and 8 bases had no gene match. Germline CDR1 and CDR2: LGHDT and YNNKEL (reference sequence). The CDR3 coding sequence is TGTGCCAGCACCACCTCCGGGACAGGGGGCTACGAGCAGTACTTC. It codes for CASTTSGTGGYEQYF.

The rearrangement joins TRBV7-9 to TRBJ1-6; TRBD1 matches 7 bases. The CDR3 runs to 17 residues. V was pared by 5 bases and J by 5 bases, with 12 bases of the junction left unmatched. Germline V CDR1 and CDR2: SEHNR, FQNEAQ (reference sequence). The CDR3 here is CASSQINRGTHNSPLHF. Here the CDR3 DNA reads TGTGCCAGCAGCCAGATAAACAGGGGAACGCATAATTCACCCCTCCACTTT.

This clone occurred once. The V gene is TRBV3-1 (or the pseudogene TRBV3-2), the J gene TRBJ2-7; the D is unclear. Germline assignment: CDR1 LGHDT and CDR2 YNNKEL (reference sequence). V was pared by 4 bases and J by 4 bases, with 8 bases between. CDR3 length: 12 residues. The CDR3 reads CASSPDFYEQYF. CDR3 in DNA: TGTGCCAGCAGCCCAGACTTTTACGAGCAGTACTTC.